These 25 T cell receptor beta chains came from one sample sequenced in a study of Ad26.COV2.S vaccination and SARS-CoV-2 variants. Repertoires were generated with immunoSEQ multiplex PCR, while TCRdb's copy carries only in-frame clones and drops some. The table shows about 450,000 clones, with roughly 87% occurring only once. As for treatment: about 20 received Ad26.COV2.S at low or high dose, single or two shots; 5 received placebo; per-sample allocation not given. Sampling happened 63 days after the first vaccine or placebo injection. The sequencing used peripheral blood, collected in a trial of Ad26.COV2.S vaccine versus placebo. Receptors originate from a person between 18 and 65 years old who received the Ad26.COV2.S COVID-19 vaccine or a placebo.

The rearrangement links TRBV6-5 to TRBJ1-1, with D possibly being TRBD1 (5 bases). V lost 7 bases and J 0 bases, leaving 15 bases between the germline ends. From germline, CDR1 is MNHEY and CDR2 SVGAGI. This CDR3 region has 15 residues. The CDR3 DNA sequence: TGTGCCAGCATCCCCTCTGGGGCTATGAACACTGAAGCTTTCTTT. Encoded protein: CASIPSGAMNTEAFF.

The chain has TRBV7-9 and TRBJ2-1; 8 positions match TRBD1. The length of the CDR3 is 12 residues. The germline V gene has CDR1 SEHNR and CDR2 FQNEAQ (reference sequence). V was pared by 5 bases and J by 10 bases, with 4 bases of the junction left unmatched. The DNA for the CDR3 is TGTGCCAGCAGCGCCAGGGGGCTGGAGCAGTTCTTC. Its protein product is CASSARGLEQFF.

The chain employs TRBV13 and TRBJ2-6; D is possibly TRBD2 (6 bases). Deletions cut 5 bases from V and 3 bases from J, with 11 bases between. Per the germline V gene, CDR1 is PRHDT and CDR2 is FYEKMQ (reference sequence). CDR3 length: 15 amino acids. CDR3 sequence reads: CASSTRDFGANVLTF. In DNA, the CDR3 is TGTGCCAGCAGCACCCGGGACTTTGGGGCCAACGTCCTGACTTTC.

The rearrangement joins TRBV28 to TRBJ2-5, with D possibly TRBD2 on 7 matching bases. This CDR3 spans 21 amino acids. Trimming took 4 bases from V and 0 from J, leaving 30 bases between them. Germline V gene lookup returns CDR1 MDHEN and CDR2 SYDVKM. The CDR3 is CASSSPRMGGGLYLYQETQYF. CDR3 bases: TGTGCCAGCAGTTCCCCTCGTATGGGAGGGGGACTGTACCTCTACCAAGAGACCCAGTACTTC.

The chain couples TRBV29-1 to TRBJ1-4; the D gene is possibly TRBD1 (5 bases). This CDR3 is built from 15 residues. CDR1 and CDR2 from the germline V gene are SQVTM and ANQGSEA. V lost 3 bases to trimming and J lost 4 bases, with 15 bases between them. As DNA, the CDR3 is TGCAGCGTTGAGGGTCCAGGACACGTTAATGAAAAACTGTTTTTT. Its translation: CSVEGPGHVNEKLFF.

This clone was counted once. The chain has TRBV20-1 and TRBJ1-1; no reliable D call. This CDR3 has 11 amino acids. V was cut by 6 bases and J by 2 bases, with 7 bases left in between. Per the germline V gene, CDR1 is DFQATT and CDR2 is SNEGSKA (reference sequence). This chain's CDR3 is CSAHRNTEAFF. DNA of the CDR3: TGCAGTGCCCACAGAAACACTGAAGCTTTCTTT.

V is TRBV6-5 and J is TRBJ2-5, with TRBD2 matching over 8 bases. With V trimmed by 4 bases and J by 4 bases, 11 bases remained unmatched. Germline V gene data show CDR1 as MNHEY and CDR2 as SVGAGI. The CDR3 runs to 16 residues. This CDR3 reads CASSSQLAVRSETQYF. The CDR3 region has the DNA TGTGCCAGCAGTTCCCAACTAGCGGTTCGCTCAGAGACCCAGTACTTC.

On this clone itself: The sample has other DNA sequences that encode this CDR3 too. The CDR3 DNA reads TGTGCCAGCTCACCACTAAGCTCCTACAATGAGCAGTTCTTC. Translated: CASSPLSSYNEQFF. V usage is TRBV18 and J usage is TRBJ2-1, with D uncertain. With 1 base removed from V and 0 bases from J, the gap between germline ends came to 4 bases. Germline loops: CDR1 KGHSH, CDR2 LQKENI. CDR3 length: 14 amino acids.

The V call is TRBV5-1, the J call TRBJ1-2, with D hard to call. V was trimmed by 0 bases and J by 0 bases, leaving 6 bases between them. Germline V lookup: CDR1 SGHRS, CDR2 YFSETQ. The CDR3 is made up of 14 amino acids. CDR3 sequence reads: CASSLGRPNYGYTF. The CDR3 nucleotides are TGCGCCAGCAGCTTGGGCAGGCCTAACTATGGCTACACCTTC.

As DNA, the CDR3 is TGCGCCAGCAGCCAAGTCATTAATCAGCCCCAGCATTTT. Translated: CASSQVINQPQHF. This rearrangement joins TRBV4-1 to TRBJ1-5; D remains ambiguous. This CDR3 is 13 amino acids long. V was pared by 1 base and J by 4 bases, with 5 bases between. Germline CDR1 reads MGHRA; CDR2 reads YSYEKL.

The CDR3 DNA sequence: TGTGCCAGCAGTTTCCCCCAGGGGTCTTCTCTTTTGAATCAGCCCCAGCATTTT. It translates to CASSFPQGSSLLNQPQHF. This sequence joins TRBV28 and TRBJ1-5; a possible D gene is TRBD1 (6 bases). Trimming stripped 3 bases from V and 4 bases from J, with 22 bases between. The germline CDR1 and CDR2 sequences are MDHEN and SYDVKM. This CDR3 is 18 amino acids long. Supplemented by reference TRBV28 and TRBJ1-5, the full variable domain reads DVKVTQSSRYLVKRTGEKVFLECVQDMDHENMFWYRQDPGLGLRLIYFSYDVKMKEKGDIPEGYSVSREKKERFSLILESASTNQTSMYLCASSFPQGSSLLNQPQHFGDGTRLSIL.

This chain connects TRBV4-3 to TRBJ2-1, with D tentatively TRBD2 (6 bases). Germline values: CDR1 LGHNA, CDR2 YSLEER. With 1 base removed from V and 9 bases from J, the gap between germline ends came to 13 bases. The CDR3 has 14 amino acids. The chain's CDR3 is CASSQGSGWAEQFF. CDR3 DNA: TGCGCCAGCAGCCAAGGGAGCGGGTGGGCTGAGCAGTTCTTC.

The CDR3 region has the DNA TGTGCCAGCAGCCGCGGTGTAGGGGAAAATTCACCCCTCCACTTT. It codes for CASSRGVGENSPLHF. This chain connects TRBV7-9 to TRBJ1-6, with TRBD1 as a possible D gene (5 bases). Trimming took 5 bases from V and 7 from J, leaving 15 bases between them. CDR3 length equals 15 residues. CDR1 is SEHNR, CDR2 FQNEAQ, per germline (reference sequence).

The sample holds a few counts of this clone. Distinct nucleotide sequences in the sample also encode this CDR3. The chain employs TRBV5-4 and TRBJ1-2; D unresolved. Looked up from germline, CDR1 is SGHNT and CDR2 is YYREEE (reference sequence). V lost 5 bases and J lost 2, with 10 bases in between. The CDR3 loop spans 13 amino acids. In nucleotides, the CDR3 is TGTGCCAGCAGTCTCGACGGAAACTATGGCTACACCTTC. Protein product: CASSLDGNYGYTF.

The chain is built from TRBV5-4 and TRBJ1-4; TRBD1 is a possible D gene (6 bases). Germline CDR1 is SGHNT and CDR2 is YYREEE (reference sequence). This CDR3 has 16 amino acids. Trimming pared 3 bases from V and 2 bases from J, leaving 14 bases between. The CDR3 sequence: CASSSYRDITNEKLFF. The CDR3 coding sequence is TGTGCCAGCAGCTCCTACCGGGACATCACTAATGAAAAACTGTTTTTT.

This chain joins TRBV7-8 and TRBJ1-1, with D tentatively TRBD1 (5 bases). The germline V gene encodes CDR1 SGHVS and CDR2 FQNEAQ. The CDR3 totals 15 residues. With 5 bases removed from V and 6 bases from J, the gap between germline ends came to 19 bases. The CDR3 loop reads CASSPRPGEMAEAFF. CDR3 bases: TGTGCCAGCAGCCCACGGCCGGGGGAAATGGCTGAAGCTTTCTTT.

This rearrangement joins TRBV7-3 to TRBJ2-2; TRBD1 might be the D (5 bases). Trimming cost V 1 base and J 1 base, with 10 bases left between them. This CDR3 is 16 amino acids long. CDR1 is SGHTA and CDR2 is FQGTGA in the germline V gene. The CDR3 sequence is CASSLKGQGNTGELFF. CDR3 DNA: TGTGCCAGCAGCTTAAAGGGCCAGGGGAACACCGGGGAGCTGTTTTTT.

The rearrangement links TRBV15 to TRBJ1-5, with D uncertain. Trimming pared 0 bases from V and 5 bases from J, leaving 11 bases between. Germline V gene lookup returns CDR1 LNHNV and CDR2 YYDKDF (reference sequence). The length of the CDR3 is 15 residues. DNA of the CDR3: TGTGCCACCAGCAGAGAGGAGACACCTCATCAGCCCCAGCATTTT. It yields the protein CATSREETPHQPQHF.

The chain carries TRBV5-1 and TRBJ2-3; D is unclear. V was pared by 4 bases and J by 6 bases, with 15 bases between. This CDR3 region has 14 residues. CDR1 and CDR2 from the germline V gene are SGHRS and YFSETQ. The CDR3 loop is CASSQDKGEDTQYF. For the CDR3, the DNA is TGCGCCAGCAGCCAAGACAAGGGTGAGGATACGCAGTATTTT.

In the case of this clone: The same CDR3 arises from other DNA sequences in this sample as well. The CDR3 coding sequence is TGCGCCAGCAGCTTGGGGGGCGGTGAAAAACTGTTTTTT. The encoded protein is CASSLGGGEKLFF. The rearrangement joins TRBV5-1 to TRBJ1-4; a weak D match, TRBD1 (5 bases). Looked up from germline, CDR1 is SGHRS and CDR2 is YFSETQ. Deletions cut 0 bases from V and 7 bases from J, with 7 bases between. The CDR3 is made up of 13 amino acids.

The chain combines TRBV5-1 with TRBJ2-5, with TRBD2 as a possible D gene (8 bases). Germline CDR1 reads SGHRS; CDR2 reads YFSETQ. V was shortened by 5 bases and J by 5 bases, with 22 bases between the two germline ends. The CDR3 loop spans 16 amino acids. The CDR3 bases are TGCGCCAGCAGTCTGCTCGGGAGGGGGCATGGGGAGACCCAGTACTTC. Its protein product is CASSLLGRGHGETQYF.

The chain employs TRBV4-1 and TRBJ2-4; TRBD2 agrees at 7 bases. Germline V gene sequence: CDR1 MGHRA, CDR2 YSYEKL. Trimming cost V 3 bases and J 5 bases; bases outside gene matches: 10. This CDR3 comprises 16 residues. DNA of the CDR3: TGCGCCAGCAGCCACCTGGGGAGGGCGGTGCAAAACATTCAGTACTTC. Amino acid sequence: CASSHLGRAVQNIQYF.

The CDR3 nucleotides read TGTGCCAGCAGCCAAGACTCGGGCAATCAGCCCCAGCATTTT. This sequence encodes CASSQDSGNQPQHF. The chain combines TRBV3-1 (or the pseudogene TRBV3-2) with TRBJ1-5; no clear D gene. The CDR3 has 14 residues. With 0 bases removed from V and 2 bases from J, the gap between germline ends came to 5 bases. Germline V gives CDR1 LGHDT, CDR2 YNNKEL (reference sequence).

The chain employs TRBV7-9 and TRBJ2-3, with D perhaps TRBD2 (5 bases). The germline V gene encodes CDR1 SEHNR and CDR2 FQNEAQ (reference sequence). The CDR3 loop spans 13 amino acids. V lost 4 bases and J 4 bases, leaving 9 bases between the germline ends. The CDR3 DNA reads TGTGCCAGCAGCTACAGAGGGTCAGATACGCAGTATTTT. Protein: CASSYRGSDTQYF.

V and J are TRBV5-1 and TRBJ2-1; 10 positions match TRBD2. The germline V gene has CDR1 SGHRS and CDR2 YFSETQ. Trimming removed 2 bases from V and 3 bases from J; junction bases left unmatched: 14. The CDR3 consists of 19 residues. The DNA for the CDR3 is TGCGCCAGCAGCTTACCCAAATGGACTAGCGGTCACTTCTACAATGAGCAGTTCTTC. Residues: CASSLPKWTSGHFYNEQFF.